Presented here are 15 T cell receptor beta chains from one specimen sequenced in a study of cytomegalovirus exposure and HLA in healthy donors. PCR primers comprised 60 Vbeta and 13 Jbeta primers. Assay: immunoSEQ multiplex PCR; the TCRdb copy retains only in-frame clones and omits some. Among about 160,000 clones listed, around 64% were seen once. Material: PBMCs. These receptors were obtained from a woman younger than 45 in good health and CMV-seronegative.

This clone was seen just once. The chain joins TRBV28 to TRBJ1-1; D possibly corresponds to TRBD1 (6 bases). Germline CDR1 is MDHEN and CDR2 is SYDVKM. This CDR3 comprises 15 residues. The V and J ends lost 3 bases and 5 bases respectively, with 16 bases between them. The CDR3 nucleotides read TGTGCCAGCAGTTTCACGTCCAGGGGTTGGACTGAAGCTTTCTTT. Translated, it gives CASSFTSRGWTEAFF.

The gene calls are TRBV28 and TRBJ2-5, with TRBD2 as a possible D gene (7 bases). CDR3 size: 13 residues. The germline V gene encodes CDR1 MDHEN and CDR2 SYDVKM. Trimming stripped 3 bases from V and 5 bases from J, with 10 bases between. The CDR3 loop is CASSLGGLETQYF. The CDR3 bases are TGTGCCAGCAGTTTGGGGGGGCTGGAGACCCAGTACTTC.

The rearrangement uses TRBV9 and TRBJ2-1; possibly TRBD2 for D (6 bases). Germline values: CDR1 SGDLS, CDR2 YYNGEE. The CDR3 sequence is 15 residues long. The V end lost 0 bases, the J end lost 6 bases, and 13 bases lay between the germline ends. The CDR3 region has the DNA TGTGCCAGCAGCGTAGAGGAGGGATCGGGCAATGAGCAGTTCTTC. The encoded protein is CASSVEEGSGNEQFF. The full variable domain, in which reference TRBV9 and TRBJ2-1 provide the parts outside the CDR3, is DSGVTQTPKHLITATGQRVTLRCSPRSGDLSVYWYQQSLDQGLQFLIQYYNGEERAKGNILERFSAQQFPDLHSELNLSSLELGDSALYFCASSVEEGSGNEQFFGPGTRLTVL.

J is TRBJ1-1 and V is TRBV5-1; TRBD1 aligns across 7 bases. Germline CDR1 SGHRS, CDR2 YFSETQ. The CDR3 extends over 15 amino acids. V shed 3 bases, J shed 0 bases, and the junction held 5 bases outside the gene matches. DNA for the CDR3: TGCGCCAGCAGCTGGGGAACAGGGGTGAACACTGAAGCTTTCTTT. This translates into CASSWGTGVNTEAFF.

The chain recombines TRBV15 with TRBJ2-1, with no clear D. The CDR3 contains 14 residues. The germline V and J ends were trimmed by 0 bases and 7 bases, with 10 bases remaining between them. Looked up from germline, CDR1 is LNHNV and CDR2 is YYDKDF (reference sequence). The CDR3 loop reads CATSRDFRSNEQFF. Written as DNA, the CDR3 is TGTGCCACCAGCAGAGATTTTCGTTCTAATGAGCAGTTCTTC.

The genes are TRBV7-3 and TRBJ1-3, with 7 bases lining up with TRBD1. Germline trimming cut 5 bases from V and 4 bases from J; bases unmatched to any gene: 2. Germline CDR1 and CDR2: SGHTA and FQGTGA. This CDR3 has 13 residues. CDR3 region: CASSTGQGNTIYF. CDR3 nucleotides: TGTGCCAGCAGCACGGGACAGGGAAACACCATATATTTT.

The chain employs TRBV11-2 and TRBJ2-7; D gene uncertain. Germline assignment: CDR1 SGHAT and CDR2 FQNNGV. V lost 1 base and J lost 5, with 12 bases in between. This CDR3 region has 14 residues. CDR3 region: CASSLGSQNHEQYF. The CDR3 nucleotides read TGTGCCAGCAGCTTAGGGTCCCAGAACCACGAGCAGTACTTC. The whole variable domain, remainder taken from reference TRBV11-2 and TRBJ2-7, is EAGVAQSPRYKIIEKRQSVAFWCNPISGHATLYWYQQILGQGPKLLIQFQNNGVVDDSQLPKDRFSAERLKGVDSTLKIQPAKLEDSAVYLCASSLGSQNHEQYFGPGTRLTVT.

This chain connects TRBV7-6 to TRBJ2-3; 13 positions agree with TRBD2. J lost 2 bases, V lost 2 bases, and 13 bases had no gene match. Per the germline V gene, CDR1 is SGHVS and CDR2 is FNYEAQ. This CDR3 is 20 amino acids long. The CDR3 region is CASSLRRGRLAGGPTDTQYF. CDR3 coding DNA: TGTGCCAGCAGCTTACGCCGGGGGCGACTAGCGGGAGGACCCACAGATACGCAGTATTTT.

The genes are TRBV28 and TRBJ1-2, with 7 bases identical to TRBD1. This CDR3 contains 14 residues. The V and J ends lost 6 bases and 7 bases, in that order; junction bases with no gene match: 11. Germline CDR1 is MDHEN and CDR2 is SYDVKM. CDR3 nucleotide sequence: TGTGCCAGCAGGAAGGGGGCAGGGACGGTTGGCTACACCTTC. Translating it yields CASRKGAGTVGYTF.

J is TRBJ2-1 and V is TRBV4-3; 13 bases align to TRBD2. V trimming: 4 bases; J trimming: 7 bases; junction bases outside the gene matches: 1. The CDR3 is 14 residues long. CDR1 and CDR2 from the germline V gene are LGHNA and YSLEER. The CDR3 nucleotides read TGCGCCAGCAGCCCGGGACTAGCGGGGAATGAGCAGTTCTTC. As protein: CASSPGLAGNEQFF.

The chain combines TRBV7-2 with TRBJ2-3, with D hard to call. Trimming took 4 bases from V and 7 from J, leaving 15 bases between them. Germline CDR1 SGHTA, CDR2 FQGNSA. The CDR3 loop spans 14 amino acids. The chain's CDR3 is CASSSTLLEYTQYF. For the CDR3, the DNA is TGTGCCAGCAGCTCCACCCTCTTAGAATATACGCAGTATTTT.

The chain carries TRBV5-1 and TRBJ1-6; tentative D call: TRBD1 (5 bases). Between the trimmed V and J ends, which lost 10 bases and 6 bases, there was a span of 20 bases. This CDR3 region has 15 residues. The germline V gene encodes CDR1 SGHRS and CDR2 YFSETQ. CDR3 sequence reads: CARSHGTHLNSPLHF. The CDR3 DNA reads TGCGCCCGGTCCCACGGGACTCACCTTAATTCACCCCTCCACTTT.

The V gene is TRBV5-6, the J gene TRBJ1-1; weak D call: TRBD1 (6 bases). V gave up 1 base and J gave up 4 bases, with 17 bases separating them. The CDR3 runs 16 residues. Per germline, CDR1 SGHDT and CDR2 YYEEEE. CDR3 protein: CASSLLIRQESTEAFF. The CDR3 bases are TGTGCCAGCAGCTTGCTAATAAGACAGGAAAGCACTGAAGCTTTCTTT.

The rearrangement joins TRBV5-3 to TRBJ2-7, with 7 bases fitting TRBD2. TRBV5-3 is labeled an ORF, and its function is uncertain. There are 18 residues in the CDR3. V gave up 8 bases and J gave up 0 bases; unmatched junction bases: 20. The CDR3 coding sequence is TGTGCCAGGCCGGGGAGCGCGGGGGACTGCCTATACTCCTACGAGCAGTACTTC. Its translation is CARPGSAGDCLYSYEQYF.

This chain joins TRBV5-6 and TRBJ2-4, with 7 bases aligning to TRBD1. This CDR3 is 13 amino acids long. Germline V gives CDR1 SGHDT, CDR2 YYEEEE. The junction had 9 bases not matched to a gene; V was cut back by 2 bases and J by 13 bases. CDR3 region: CASSFLDRELQYF. The CDR3 DNA sequence: TGTGCCAGCAGCTTTCTTGACAGGGAGCTCCAGTACTTC.